This record concerns one T cell receptor (beta chain) sequence. Its antigen remains undetermined. No qualities accompany the bases; no much larger clone lies one base away. Each donor gave one peripheral blood draw, roughly 110 mL on average, collected into heparinised tubes. A BD FACSAria II and a panel including CD45RO, CCR7, CD25, CD127, CD95 and CD27 were used to sort naive, central memory, regulatory and stem cell-like memory CD4+ T cells. All sorted populations exceeded 95% purity. PBMCs were isolated right away by Lymphoprep density gradient centrifugation and were stained directly, without culture. To minimize batch effects, samples were stained and sorted in pairs, one healthy donor with one patient per experiment. V drops 1 base and J drops 2 bases, leaving 12 bases in between. Looking up the germline V gene yields CDR1 SGHDN and CDR2 FVKESK. Including cysteine and phenylalanine, the CDR3 has 16 amino acids. Of all the DNA, just the CDR3 is kept, 48 bases in frame from base 1.

The High Capacity cDNA Reverse Transcription Kit was used to reverse transcribe all of the isolated RNA, meaning that expressed TCRB transcripts were what got sequenced. Naive, central memory and regulatory T cell samples underwent deep immunoSEQ sequencing, averaging about 3.57 million total reads per sample. Sorted cells were lysed in RLT buffer, and RNA was extracted using DNase-treated RNeasy Micro or Mini kits according to cell number. Each cell subset was processed separately to prevent cross-contamination, with patient and healthy donor samples processed together. Using the immunoSEQ multiplex PCR, TCRB sequences were amplified from cDNA into 87-bp fragments spanning the CDR3 region. Amplicons were sequenced on the Illumina HiSeq platform. The authors processed their data as follows. Synthetic template baselines were used to correct PCR bias computationally, reads within Hamming distance 2 were collapsed together, and singletons that could not be merged were discarded. Reads were aligned to IMGT to assign V, D and J genes, CDR3 length, and insertions or deletions at six rearrangement sites. Within each subset, clonotype counts were normalized to the number of sorted cells before true diversity and Gini coefficients were calculated with the tcR R package. The overlap coefficient, calculated on TCRB nucleotide sequences, was used to measure repertoire sharing. Entries here come from immuneACCESS through TCRdb and include only in-frame sequences with V and J called. Some clones fail to appear in such tables; in the studies checked, an unresolved V gene covers under half of the shortfall, and the cause of the remainder is unknown. The DNA gave D and trimming, while V, J and clone size come from that table. For this sample the table gives under 150,000 clones, of which around 7% were detected only once. 1.1% to 1.5% of the sample comes from the top ten.

The data were obtained in a study of beta chain features in type 1 diabetes (dated by TCRdb to 2016 to 2018). Describing the broader study: Patients and healthy donors did not differ in mean age, gender distribution, total cell number or subset yield. A total of roughly 98,000,000 sorted cells were examined across all samples, and RNA yield correlated strongly with the number of cells per subset. The study compared the TCRB repertoires of sorted circulating CD4+ T cell subsets in recently diagnosed type 1 diabetes patients with those in matched healthy donors. Naive and central memory subsets were obtained from all 30 or so donors, but regulatory and stem cell-like memory subsets were isolated from only 8 patients and about 8 healthy donors. Broader findings and caveats from the paper: PCR might favor shorter templates, but patient and control samples were amplified and corrected together, so any skew would affect both groups equally. Naive, central memory and regulatory TCRB repertoires appeared to be more similar among patients than among healthy donors. Fewer insertions and more nucleotide deletions at VDJ recombination sites were observed in patients with type 1 diabetes, implying thymic rearrangement abnormalities. HLA sub-analyses involved small numbers of individuals, so any influence of HLA type on TCRB rearrangement remained unresolved. A moderate but significant shortening of TCRB CDR3 length was observed in type 1 diabetes patients in all four CD4+ subsets. Because cDNA was sequenced instead of genomic DNA, activated cells with high expression could be over-represented, although the groups did not differ in activation or CD3 levels.

This receptor chain uses TRBV14 and TRBJ2-1, with no confidently assigned D gene. Material: central memory CD4+ T cells from blood. The receptor comes from a woman in her 30s in good health. The nucleotide sequence is TGTGCCAGCAGCCAAGGTTCGGCGGTAACCTACAATGAGCAGTTCTTC. It is translated as CASSQGSAVTYNEQFF.